The T cell receptor (beta chain) described here comes from a study of beta chain features in type 1 diabetes. Study details: Summed over all samples, the examined sorted cells came to some 99 million.

Findings of the study overall: Among patients, naive, central memory and Treg TCRB repertoires appeared more similar than among healthy donors. Type 1 diabetes patients had fewer VDJ junction insertions and more deletions.

Of the isolated RNA, all was reverse transcribed, and so the sequenced material was expressed TCRB transcripts. Repertoires were generated with immunoSEQ multiplex PCR, while TCRdb's copy carries only in-frame clones and drops some. Seen here are around 450,000 clones, around 10% observed once, and the top ten hold 0.04% to 0.05%. A word on this clone: What it binds is unknown.

Sorting based on CD45RO/CCR7/CD25/CD127/CD95/CD27 separated CD4+ naive, central memory, regulatory and stem cell-like memory cells. Trimming removed 0 bases at V and 3 bases at J, with 9 bases between. This CDR3 spans 14 amino acids. Per germline, CDR1 SGDLS and CDR2 YYNGEE. The source material was naive CD4+ T cells from blood. The rearrangement links TRBV9 to TRBJ1-1, with a possible D match to TRBD1 (6 bases). The TCR comes from a woman under 30 in good health. CDR3 sequence: CASSVGNRDTEAFF. For the CDR3, the DNA is TGTGCCAGCAGCGTAGGTAACAGGGACACTGAAGCTTTCTTT.